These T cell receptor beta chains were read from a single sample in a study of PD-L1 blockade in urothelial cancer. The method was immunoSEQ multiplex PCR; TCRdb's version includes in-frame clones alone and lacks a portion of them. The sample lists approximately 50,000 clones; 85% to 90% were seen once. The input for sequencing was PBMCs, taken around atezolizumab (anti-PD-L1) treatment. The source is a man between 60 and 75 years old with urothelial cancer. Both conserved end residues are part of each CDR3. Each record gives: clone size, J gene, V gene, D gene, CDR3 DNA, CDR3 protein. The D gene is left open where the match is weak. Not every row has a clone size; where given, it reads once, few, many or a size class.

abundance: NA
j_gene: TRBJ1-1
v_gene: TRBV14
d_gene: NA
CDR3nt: TGTGCCAGCAGCCCGATTCGCCTAATGAACACTGAAGCTTTCTTT
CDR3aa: CASSPIRLMNTEAFF

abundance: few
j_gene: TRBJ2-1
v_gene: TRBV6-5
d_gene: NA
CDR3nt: TGTGCCAGCAGTTACTCACAGGATTACAATGAGCAGTTCTTC
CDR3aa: CASSYSQDYNEQFF

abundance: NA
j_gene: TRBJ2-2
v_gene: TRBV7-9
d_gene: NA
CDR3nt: TGTGCCAGCAGCGGACTATTTCTGGGGGAGCTGTTTTTT
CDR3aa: CASSGLFLGELFF

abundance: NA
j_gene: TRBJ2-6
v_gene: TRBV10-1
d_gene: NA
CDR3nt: TGCGCCAGCAGTGATGGGGCCTCTGGGGCCAACGTCCTGACTTTC
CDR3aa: CASSDGASGANVLTF

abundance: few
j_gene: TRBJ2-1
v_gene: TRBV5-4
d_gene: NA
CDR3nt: TGTGCCAGCAGCTTGGTGGGGGGAGGTCCGAGTGCTGTCTTC
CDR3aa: CASSLVGGGPSAVF

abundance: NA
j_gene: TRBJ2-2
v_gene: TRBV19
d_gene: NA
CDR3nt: TGTGCCAGTAGTAGGCCCACAGGGGGGGTAGTCGGGGAGCTGTTTTTT
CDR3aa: CASSRPTGGVVGELFF

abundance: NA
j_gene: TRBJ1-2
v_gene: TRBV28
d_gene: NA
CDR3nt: TGTGCCAGCAGCTCCTTCGACAGGAATCGTGGCTACACCTTC
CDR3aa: CASSSFDRNRGYTF

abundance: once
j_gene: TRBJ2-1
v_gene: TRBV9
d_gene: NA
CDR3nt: TGTGCCAGCAGCGTAGCTACAGGGTACAATGAGCAGTTCTTC
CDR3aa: CASSVATGYNEQFF

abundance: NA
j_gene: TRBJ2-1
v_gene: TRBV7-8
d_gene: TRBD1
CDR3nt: TGTGCCAGCAGTCCGAGAGCCCGGGACAGGGTCGCGCACGATGAGCAGTTCTTC
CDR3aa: CASSPRARDRVAHDEQFF

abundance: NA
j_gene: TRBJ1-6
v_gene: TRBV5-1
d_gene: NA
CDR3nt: TGCGCCAGCAGCTCGGGGGAGTCACCCCTCCACTTT
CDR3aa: CASSSGESPLHF

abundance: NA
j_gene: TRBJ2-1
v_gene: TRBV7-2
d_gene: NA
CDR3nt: TGTGCCAGCAGCTACTCCACTGGGGCGAACAATGAGCAGTTCTTC
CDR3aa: CASSYSTGANNEQFF

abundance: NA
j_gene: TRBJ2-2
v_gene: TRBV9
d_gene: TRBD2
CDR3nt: TGTGCCAGCAGCGTAGAGCTAGCGGGAGCCAAGGACACCGGGGAGCTGTTTTTT
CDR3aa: CASSVELAGAKDTGELFF

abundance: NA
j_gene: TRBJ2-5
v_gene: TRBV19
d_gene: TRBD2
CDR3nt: TGTGCCAGTAGTAAGGGACTAGCGTCGTTAGAGACCCAGTACTTC
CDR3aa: CASSKGLASLETQYF

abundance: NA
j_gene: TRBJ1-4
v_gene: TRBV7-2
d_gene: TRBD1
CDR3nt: TGTGCCAGCAGCTGGGGGGACAGATATAATGAAAAACTGTTTTTT
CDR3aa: CASSWGDRYNEKLFF

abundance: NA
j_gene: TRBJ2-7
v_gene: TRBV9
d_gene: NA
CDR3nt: TGTGCCAGCAGCGTAGAAGTCGGCAGGGAATACGAGCAGTACTTC
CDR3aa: CASSVEVGREYEQYF

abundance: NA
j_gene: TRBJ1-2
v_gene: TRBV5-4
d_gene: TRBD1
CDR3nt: TGTGCCAGCAGCTCCACCGGACAGGGGTTCTATGGCTACACCTTC
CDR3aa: CASSSTGQGFYGYTF

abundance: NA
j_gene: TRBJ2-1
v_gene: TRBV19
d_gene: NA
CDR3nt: TGTGCCAGTAGACCGAGGCTGGGCTCCTACAATGAGCAGTTCTTC
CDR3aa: CASRPRLGSYNEQFF

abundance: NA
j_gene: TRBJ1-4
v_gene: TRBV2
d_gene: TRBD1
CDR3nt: TGTGCCAGCTATACGACAGGGGGGGGAGAAAAACTGTTTTTT
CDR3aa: CASYTTGGGEKLFF

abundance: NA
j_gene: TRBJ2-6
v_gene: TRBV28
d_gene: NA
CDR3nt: TGTGCCAGCAGAAAACAGGACTCTGGGGCCAACGTCCTGACTTTC
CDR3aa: CASRKQDSGANVLTF

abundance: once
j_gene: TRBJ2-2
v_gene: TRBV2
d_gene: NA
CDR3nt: TGTGCCAGCAGTGTGTCCGAGGCCGGGGAGCTGTTTTTT
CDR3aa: CASSVSEAGELFF

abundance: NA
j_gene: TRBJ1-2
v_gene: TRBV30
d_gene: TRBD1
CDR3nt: TGTGCCTCCCAACCAACTACAGGGGATGGGACCTTC
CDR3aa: CASQPTTGDGTF

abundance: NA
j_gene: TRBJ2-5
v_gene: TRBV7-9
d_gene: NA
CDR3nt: TGTGCCAGCAGCTTAGAGTCAGGGGGGCAAGAGACCCAGTACTTC
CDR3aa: CASSLESGGQETQYF

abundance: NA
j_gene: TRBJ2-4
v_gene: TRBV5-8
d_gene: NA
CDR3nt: TGTGCCAGCAGCTTCGGGATTATTCAGTACTTC
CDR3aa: CASSFGIIQYF

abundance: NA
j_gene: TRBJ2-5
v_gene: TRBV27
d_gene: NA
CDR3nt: TGTGCCAGCAGTCCCCGAGGGGGAAGCGAGACCCAGTACTTC
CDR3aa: CASSPRGGSETQYF

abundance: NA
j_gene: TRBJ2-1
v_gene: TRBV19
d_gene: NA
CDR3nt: TGTGCCAGTAGTCTTTCACCGGGACATTACAATGAGCAGTTCTTC
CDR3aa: CASSLSPGHYNEQFF

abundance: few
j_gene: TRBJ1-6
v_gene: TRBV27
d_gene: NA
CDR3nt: TGTGCCAGCAGTTTGGCGGCCTATAATTCACCCCTCCACTTT
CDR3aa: CASSLAAYNSPLHF

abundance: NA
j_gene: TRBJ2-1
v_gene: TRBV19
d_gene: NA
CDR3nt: TGTGCCAGTAGTTACTTCGCGGACAGTTACAATGAGCAGTTCTTC
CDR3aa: CASSYFADSYNEQFF

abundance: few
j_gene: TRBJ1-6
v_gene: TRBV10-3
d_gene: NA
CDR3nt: TGTGCCATCAGTGAGTCCGGACAGATTAATTCACCCCTCCACTTT
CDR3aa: CAISESGQINSPLHF

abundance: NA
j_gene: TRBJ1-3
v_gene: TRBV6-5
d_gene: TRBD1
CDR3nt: TGTGCCAGCAGTTACACAGGGGGAACTTCTGGAAACACCATATATTTT
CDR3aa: CASSYTGGTSGNTIYF

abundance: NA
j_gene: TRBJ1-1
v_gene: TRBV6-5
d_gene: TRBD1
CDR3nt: TGTGCCAGCAGTTACGAGACAGGGGGCACTGAAGCTTTCTTT
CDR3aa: CASSYETGGTEAFF

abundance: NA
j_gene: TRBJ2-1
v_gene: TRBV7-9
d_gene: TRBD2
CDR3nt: TGTGCCAGCAGCTTAGCGCAGTTAGCGGGGGTTAACAATGAGCAGTTCTTC
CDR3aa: CASSLAQLAGVNNEQFF

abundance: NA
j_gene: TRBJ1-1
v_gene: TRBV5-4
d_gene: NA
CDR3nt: TGTGCCAGCAGCTTGGGGGGAGCCTCGAACACTGAAGCTTTCTTT
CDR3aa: CASSLGGASNTEAFF

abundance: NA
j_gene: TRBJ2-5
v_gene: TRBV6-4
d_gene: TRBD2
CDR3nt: TGTGCCAGCAGTGAGCAGGGAGGGTCAGAGACCCAGTACTTC
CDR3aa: CASSEQGGSETQYF

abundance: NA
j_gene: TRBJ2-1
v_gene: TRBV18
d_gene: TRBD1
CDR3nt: TGTGCCAGCTCACCACGAGACAGGGGGCTCTACAATGAGCAGTTCTTC
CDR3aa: CASSPRDRGLYNEQFF

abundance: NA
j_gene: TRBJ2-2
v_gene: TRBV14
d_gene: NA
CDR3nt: TGTGCCAGCAGCCCCGGACAGTCTGGCGTGACCGGGGAGCTGTTTTTT
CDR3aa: CASSPGQSGVTGELFF

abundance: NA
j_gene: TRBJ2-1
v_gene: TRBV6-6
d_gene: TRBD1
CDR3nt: TGTGCCAGCAGCAAGGGGACAGCCAATGAGCAGTTCTTC
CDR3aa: CASSKGTANEQFF

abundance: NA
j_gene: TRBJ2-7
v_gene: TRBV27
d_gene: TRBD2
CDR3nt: TGTGCCAGCAGTTCCTCGGGACTAGCGGGAGGACTTTCCTACGAGCAGTACTTC
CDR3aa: CASSSSGLAGGLSYEQYF

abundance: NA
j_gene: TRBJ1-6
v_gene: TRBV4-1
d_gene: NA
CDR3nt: TGCGCCAGCAGCCTCCCATGGGACGGGACATATAATTCACCCCTCCACTTT
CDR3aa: CASSLPWDGTYNSPLHF

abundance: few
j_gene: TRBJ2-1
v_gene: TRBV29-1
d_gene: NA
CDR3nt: TGCAGCACGGGGGGCGGGAGTGTCAATGAGCAGTTCTTC
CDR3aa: CSTGGGSVNEQFF

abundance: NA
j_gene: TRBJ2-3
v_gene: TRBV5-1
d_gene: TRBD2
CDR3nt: TGCGCCAGCAGCTTGCTACTAGCGGAGAACACAGATACGCAGTATTTT
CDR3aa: CASSLLLAENTDTQYF

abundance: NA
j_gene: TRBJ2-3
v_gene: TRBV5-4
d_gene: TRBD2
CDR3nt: TGTGCCAGCAGCTTCCCGGGACTAGCGGGGGGCCACACAGATACGCAGTATTTT
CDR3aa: CASSFPGLAGGHTDTQYF

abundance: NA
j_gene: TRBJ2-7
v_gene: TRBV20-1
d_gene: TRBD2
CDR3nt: TGCAGTGCATTACTAGCGTACGAGCAGTACTTC
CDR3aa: CSALLAYEQYF

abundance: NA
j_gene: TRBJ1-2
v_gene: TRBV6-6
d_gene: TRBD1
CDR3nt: TGTGCCAGCAGTTACCGGGACAGCTATGGCTACACCTTC
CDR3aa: CASSYRDSYGYTF

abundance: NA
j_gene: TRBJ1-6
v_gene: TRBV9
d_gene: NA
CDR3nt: TGTGCCAGCAGCGTCCGGGACACCGCAACCTATAATTCACCCCTCCACTTT
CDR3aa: CASSVRDTATYNSPLHF

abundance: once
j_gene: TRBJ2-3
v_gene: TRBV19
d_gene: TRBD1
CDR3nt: TGTGCCAGTAGTTACAGGGGCTCAGATACGCAGTATTTT
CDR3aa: CASSYRGSDTQYF

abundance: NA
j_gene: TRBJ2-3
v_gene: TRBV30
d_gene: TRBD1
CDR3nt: TGTGCCTGGAGCGCCGGGACAGGGAGGACAGATACGCAGTATTTT
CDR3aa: CAWSAGTGRTDTQYF

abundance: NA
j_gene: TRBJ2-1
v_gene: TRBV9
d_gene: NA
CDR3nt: TGTGCCAGCAGCGTAGCTACGGGGGTCGAGCAGTTCTTC
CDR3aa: CASSVATGVEQFF

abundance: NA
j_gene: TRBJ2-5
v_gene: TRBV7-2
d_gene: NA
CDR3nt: TGTGCCGGAGGGACGGGGGTTGGAGAGACCCAGTACTTC
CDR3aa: CAGGTGVGETQYF